The clone carrying this T cell receptor beta chain occurred a few times. The data derive from a study of blood T cell repertoires in COVID-19. Study context: Spain, Italy and the United States supplied samples that represented acute and convalescent COVID-19. From T cells, B-cell-depleted T cells, or PBMCs came the material, which was cDNA or gDNA.

Under the authors' procedure: Using reference gene primer amplification, nucleated cell counts were estimated. Clones were sequenced by immunoSEQ multiplex PCR, and TCRdb holds only the in-frame ones, with some missing. V and J calls and clone size are given by that table; D and trimming were obtained from the DNA. The table has some 170,000 clones, 60% to 80% seen once. Germline V lookup: CDR1 DFQATT, CDR2 SNEGSKA (reference sequence). Trimming shortened V by 3 bases and J by 4 bases, and 12 bases separated the two germline ends. The length of the CDR3 is 14 residues. The TCR comes from a woman in her 70s with acute or convalescent COVID-19. J is TRBJ2-2 and V is TRBV20-1, with D perhaps matching TRBD1 (6 bases). Input material: peripheral blood. The CDR3 is CSASRGGPTGELFF. The CDR3 coding sequence is TGCAGTGCTAGTCGAGGGGGACCCACCGGGGAGCTGTTTTTT.